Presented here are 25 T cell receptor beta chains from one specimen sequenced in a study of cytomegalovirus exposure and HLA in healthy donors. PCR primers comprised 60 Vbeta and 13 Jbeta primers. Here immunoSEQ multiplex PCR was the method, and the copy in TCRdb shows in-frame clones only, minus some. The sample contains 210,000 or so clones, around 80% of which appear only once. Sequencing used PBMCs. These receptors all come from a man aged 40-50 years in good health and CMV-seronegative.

The DNA for the CDR3 is TGTGCCAGCAGTCCCCTCCAATTGACAGGCCAAGAGACCCAGTACTTC. It codes for CASSPLQLTGQETQYF. V gene TRBV27 combines with J gene TRBJ2-5; D is perhaps TRBD1 (6 bases). Germline CDR1 MNHEY, CDR2 SMNVEV (reference sequence). The CDR3 covers 16 residues. Trimming pared 5 bases from V and 1 base from J, leaving 17 bases between.

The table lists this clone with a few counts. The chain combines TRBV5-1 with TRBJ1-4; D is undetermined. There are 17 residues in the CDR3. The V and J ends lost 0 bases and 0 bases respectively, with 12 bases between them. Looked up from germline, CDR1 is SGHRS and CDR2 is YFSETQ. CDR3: CASSLVGSRATNEKLFF. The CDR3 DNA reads TGCGCCAGCAGCTTGGTGGGCAGCCGTGCAACTAATGAAAAACTGTTTTTT.

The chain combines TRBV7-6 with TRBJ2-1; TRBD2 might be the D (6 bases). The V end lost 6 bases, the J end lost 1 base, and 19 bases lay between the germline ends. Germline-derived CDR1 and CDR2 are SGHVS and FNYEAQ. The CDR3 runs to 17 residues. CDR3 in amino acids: CASSHTSTGESYNEQFF. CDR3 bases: TGTGCCAGCAGTCATACATCTACGGGAGAGTCCTACAATGAGCAGTTCTTC.

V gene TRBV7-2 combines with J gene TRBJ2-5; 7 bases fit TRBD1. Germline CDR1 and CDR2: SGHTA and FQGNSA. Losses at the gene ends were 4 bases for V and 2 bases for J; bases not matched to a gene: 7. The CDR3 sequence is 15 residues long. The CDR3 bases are TGTGCCAGCAGCTCGTTACAGGGGAAGCAAGAGACCCAGTACTTC. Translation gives CASSSLQGKQETQYF.

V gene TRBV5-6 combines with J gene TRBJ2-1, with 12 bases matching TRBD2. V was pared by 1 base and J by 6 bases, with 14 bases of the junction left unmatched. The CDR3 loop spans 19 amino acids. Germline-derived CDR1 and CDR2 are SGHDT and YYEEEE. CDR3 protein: CASSLWSRTSGILINEQFF. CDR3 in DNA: TGTGCCAGCAGCTTGTGGTCCCGGACTAGCGGGATACTTATCAATGAGCAGTTCTTC.

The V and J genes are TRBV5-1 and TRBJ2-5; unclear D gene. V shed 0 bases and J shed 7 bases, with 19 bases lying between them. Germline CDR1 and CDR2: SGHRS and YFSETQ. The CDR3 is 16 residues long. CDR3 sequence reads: CASSLGALQGSPTQYF. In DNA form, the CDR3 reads TGCGCCAGCAGCTTGGGGGCCCTCCAAGGTAGTCCGACCCAGTACTTC. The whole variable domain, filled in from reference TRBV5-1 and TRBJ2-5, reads KAGVTQTPRYLIKTRGQQVTLSCSPISGHRSVSWYQQTPGQGLQFLFEYFSETQRNKGNFPGRFSGRQFSNSRSEMNVSTLELGDSALYLCASSLGALQGSPTQYFGPGTRLLVL.

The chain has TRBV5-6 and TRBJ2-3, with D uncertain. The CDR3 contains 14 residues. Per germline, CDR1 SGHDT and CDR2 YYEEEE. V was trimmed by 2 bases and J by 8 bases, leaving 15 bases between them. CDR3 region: CASSLDSPQVTQYF. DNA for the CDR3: TGTGCCAGCAGCTTAGATTCCCCCCAGGTTACGCAGTATTTT.

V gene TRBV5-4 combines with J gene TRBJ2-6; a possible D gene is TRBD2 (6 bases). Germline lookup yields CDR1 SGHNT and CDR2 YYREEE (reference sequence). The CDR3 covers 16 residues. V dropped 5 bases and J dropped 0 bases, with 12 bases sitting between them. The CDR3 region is CASRSGSPSGANVLTF. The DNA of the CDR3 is TGTGCCAGCAGGTCCGGGAGCCCCTCTGGGGCCAACGTCCTGACTTTC.

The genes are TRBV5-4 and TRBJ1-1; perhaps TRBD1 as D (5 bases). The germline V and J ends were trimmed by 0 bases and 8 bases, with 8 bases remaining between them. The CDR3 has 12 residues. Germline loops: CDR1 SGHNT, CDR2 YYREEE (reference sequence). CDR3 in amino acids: CASSLETDEAFF. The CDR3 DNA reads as TGTGCCAGCAGCTTGGAGACAGACGAAGCTTTCTTT.

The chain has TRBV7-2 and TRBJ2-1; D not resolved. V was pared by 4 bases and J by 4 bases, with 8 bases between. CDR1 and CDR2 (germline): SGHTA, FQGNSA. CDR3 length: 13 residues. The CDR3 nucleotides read TGTGCCAGCAGCTCTTCCGGTTACAATGAGCAGTTCTTC. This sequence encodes CASSSSGYNEQFF.

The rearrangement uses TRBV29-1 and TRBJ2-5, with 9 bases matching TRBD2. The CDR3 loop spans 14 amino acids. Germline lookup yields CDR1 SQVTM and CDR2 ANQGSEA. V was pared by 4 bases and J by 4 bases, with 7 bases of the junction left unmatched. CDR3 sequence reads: CSVVAGVGPETQYF. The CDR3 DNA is TGCAGCGTTGTAGCGGGAGTTGGTCCAGAGACCCAGTACTTC.

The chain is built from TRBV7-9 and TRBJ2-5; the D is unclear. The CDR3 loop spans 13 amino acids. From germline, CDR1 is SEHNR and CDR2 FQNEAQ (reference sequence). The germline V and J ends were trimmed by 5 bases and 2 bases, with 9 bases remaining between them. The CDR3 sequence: CASSPYAQETQYF. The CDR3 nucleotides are TGTGCCAGCAGCCCCTACGCACAAGAGACCCAGTACTTC.

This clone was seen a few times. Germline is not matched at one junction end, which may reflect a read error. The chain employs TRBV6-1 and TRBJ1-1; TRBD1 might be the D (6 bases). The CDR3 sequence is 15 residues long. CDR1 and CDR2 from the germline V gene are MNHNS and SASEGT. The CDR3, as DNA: TGTGCCAGCAGTGAAGAGGGGGGGCTGAACCCTGAAGCTTTCTTT. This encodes CASSEEGGLNPEAFF.

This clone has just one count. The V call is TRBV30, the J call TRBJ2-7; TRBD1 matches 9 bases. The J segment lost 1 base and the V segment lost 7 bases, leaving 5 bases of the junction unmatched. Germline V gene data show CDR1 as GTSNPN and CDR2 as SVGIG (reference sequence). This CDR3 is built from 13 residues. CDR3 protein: CASTGTGSYEQYF. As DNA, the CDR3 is TGTGCCTCAACCGGGACAGGGTCCTACGAGCAGTACTTC.

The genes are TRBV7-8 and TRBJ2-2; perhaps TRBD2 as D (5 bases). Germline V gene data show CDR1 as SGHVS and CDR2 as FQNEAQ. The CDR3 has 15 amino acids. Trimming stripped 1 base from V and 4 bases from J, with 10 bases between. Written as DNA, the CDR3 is TGTGCCAGCAGCTTAGACATAGGGAGCACCGGGGAGCTGTTTTTT. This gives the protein CASSLDIGSTGELFF.

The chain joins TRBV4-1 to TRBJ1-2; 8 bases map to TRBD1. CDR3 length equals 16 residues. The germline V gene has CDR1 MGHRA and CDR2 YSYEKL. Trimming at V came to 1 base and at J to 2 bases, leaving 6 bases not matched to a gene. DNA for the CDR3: TGCGCCAGCAGCCAAGTCCAAGGACAGGGAAACTATGGCTACACCTTC. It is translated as CASSQVQGQGNYGYTF.

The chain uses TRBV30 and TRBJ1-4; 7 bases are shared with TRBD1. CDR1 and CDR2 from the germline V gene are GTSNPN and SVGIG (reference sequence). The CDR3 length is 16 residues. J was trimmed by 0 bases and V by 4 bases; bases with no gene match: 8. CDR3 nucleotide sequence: TGTGCCTGGACGAGAGGACAGGTGACAACTAATGAAAAACTGTTTTTT. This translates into CAWTRGQVTTNEKLFF.

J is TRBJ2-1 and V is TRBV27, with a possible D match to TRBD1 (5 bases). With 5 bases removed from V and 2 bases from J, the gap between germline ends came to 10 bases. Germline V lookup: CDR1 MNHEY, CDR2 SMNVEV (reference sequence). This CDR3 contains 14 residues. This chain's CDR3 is CASSKGDAYNEQFF. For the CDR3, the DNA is TGTGCCAGCAGTAAAGGGGATGCCTACAATGAGCAGTTCTTC.

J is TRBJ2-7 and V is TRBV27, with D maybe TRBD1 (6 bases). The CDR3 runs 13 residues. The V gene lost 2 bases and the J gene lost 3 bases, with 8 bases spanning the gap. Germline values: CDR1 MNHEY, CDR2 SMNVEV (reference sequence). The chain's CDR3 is CASSLRGGYEQYF. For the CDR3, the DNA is TGTGCCAGCAGTTTAAGAGGGGGCTACGAGCAGTACTTC.

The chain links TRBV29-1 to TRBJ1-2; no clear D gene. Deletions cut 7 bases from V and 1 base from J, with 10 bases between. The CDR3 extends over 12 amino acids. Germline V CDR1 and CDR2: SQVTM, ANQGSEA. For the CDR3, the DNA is TGCAGCGCCGTCACAAGTAACTATGGCTACACCTTC. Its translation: CSAVTSNYGYTF.

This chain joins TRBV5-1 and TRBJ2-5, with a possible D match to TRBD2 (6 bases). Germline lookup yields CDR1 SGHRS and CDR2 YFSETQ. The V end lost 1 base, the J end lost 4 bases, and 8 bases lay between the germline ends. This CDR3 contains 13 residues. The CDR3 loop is CASSLTGVETQYF. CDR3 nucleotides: TGCGCCAGCAGCTTGACGGGGGTAGAGACCCAGTACTTC.

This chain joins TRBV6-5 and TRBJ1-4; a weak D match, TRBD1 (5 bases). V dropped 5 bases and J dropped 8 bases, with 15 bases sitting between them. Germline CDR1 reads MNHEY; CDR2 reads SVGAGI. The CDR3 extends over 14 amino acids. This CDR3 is CASSQAGGSEKLFF. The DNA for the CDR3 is TGTGCCAGCAGTCAGGCGGGGGGAAGCGAAAAACTGTTTTTT.

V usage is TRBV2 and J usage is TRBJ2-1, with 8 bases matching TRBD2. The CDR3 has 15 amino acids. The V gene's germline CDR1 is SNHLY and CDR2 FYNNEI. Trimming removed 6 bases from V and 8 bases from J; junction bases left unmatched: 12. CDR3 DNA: TGTGCCAGCAGGCCCCCGGGGGGGTGGAGGGATGAGCAGTTCTTC. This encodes CASRPPGGWRDEQFF.

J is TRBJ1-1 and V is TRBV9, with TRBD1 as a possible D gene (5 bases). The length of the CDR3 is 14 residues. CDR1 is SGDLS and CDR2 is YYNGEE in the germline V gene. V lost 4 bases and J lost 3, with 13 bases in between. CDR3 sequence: CASSPQGWDTEAFF. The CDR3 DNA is TGTGCCAGCAGCCCCCAGGGTTGGGACACTGAAGCTTTCTTT.

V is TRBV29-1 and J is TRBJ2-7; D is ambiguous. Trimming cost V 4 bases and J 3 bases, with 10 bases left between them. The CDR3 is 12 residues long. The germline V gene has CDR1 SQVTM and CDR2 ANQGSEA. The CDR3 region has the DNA TGCAGCGTTGTTGGCCAAAGCTACGAGCAGTACTTC. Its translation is CSVVGQSYEQYF.